Shown below are 13 T cell receptor beta chains from a single sample sequenced in a study of blood T cell repertoires in COVID-19. Clones were sequenced by immunoSEQ multiplex PCR, and TCRdb holds only the in-frame ones, with some missing. The table shows about 240,000 clones, with about 83% occurring only once. What was sequenced was peripheral blood. The receptors come from a man older than 75 with acute or convalescent COVID-19.

The chain recombines TRBV19 with TRBJ2-7, with 7 bases that match TRBD1. The CDR3 runs 14 residues. V shed 5 bases, J shed 1 base, and the junction held 5 bases outside the gene matches. The germline V gene has CDR1 LNHDA and CDR2 SQIVND (reference sequence). CDR3 loop: CASSDGTASYEQYF. The CDR3 nucleotides read TGTGCCAGTAGTGACGGGACAGCTTCCTACGAGCAGTACTTC. Using reference TRBV19 and TRBJ2-7 for the parts outside the CDR3, the full variable domain is DGGITQSPKYLFRKEGQNVTLSCEQNLNHDAMYWYRQDPGQGLRLIYYSQIVNDFQKGDIAEGYSVSREKKESFPLTVTSAQKNPTAFYLCASSDGTASYEQYFGPGTRLTVT.

The J gene is TRBJ2-7, the V gene TRBV11-2; 7 bases agree with TRBD1. CDR1 SGHAT and CDR2 FQNNGV come from the germline V gene. The V and J ends lost 5 bases and 9 bases, in that order; junction bases with no gene match: 10. This CDR3 contains 13 residues. CDR3 residues: CASSRFGTVVQYF. In DNA, the CDR3 is TGTGCCAGCAGCAGATTCGGGACAGTGGTGCAGTACTTC.

This CDR3 is CASSFTLAGSTGELFF. The CDR3 coding sequence is TGTGCCAGCAGCTTTACCCTAGCGGGATCCACCGGGGAGCTGTTTTTT. The chain employs TRBV11-2 and TRBJ2-2; 9 nucleotides match TRBD2. The germline V gene has CDR1 SGHAT and CDR2 FQNNGV. This CDR3 contains 16 residues. The V and J ends lost 3 bases and 4 bases, in that order; junction bases with no gene match: 6.

This chain joins TRBV6-5 and TRBJ2-2; 9 bases fit TRBD1. Germline loops: CDR1 MNHEY, CDR2 SVGAGI. After removal of 1 base from V and 4 bases from J, the junction contained 1 base not matched to a gene. The CDR3 totals 15 residues. The CDR3 DNA sequence: TGTGCCAGCAGTTACTGGGACAGGGCCACCGGGGAGCTGTTTTTT. This gives the protein CASSYWDRATGELFF.

This rearrangement joins TRBV6-2 or TRBV6-3 to TRBJ2-3, with 8 bases that match TRBD1. The CDR3 runs 14 residues. Germline V gives CDR1 MNHEY, CDR2 SVGEGT. The ends lost 2 bases at V and 5 bases at J; junction bases unmatched: 3. The CDR3 protein is CASSYPTGVDTQYF. The CDR3 region has the DNA TGTGCCAGCAGTTACCCGACAGGGGTAGATACGCAGTATTTT.

V is TRBV6-5 and J is TRBJ2-7; perhaps TRBD1 as D (6 bases). This CDR3 has 13 amino acids. Trimming shortened V by 7 bases and J by 2 bases, and 12 bases separated the two germline ends. CDR1 and CDR2 (germline): MNHEY, SVGAGI. The DNA for the CDR3 is TGTGCCAGCACTGCCGGGACAACCTACGAGCAGTACTTC. Protein: CASTAGTTYEQYF.

This chain joins TRBV10-3 and TRBJ2-2; D gene ambiguous. The germline V gene has CDR1 ENHRY and CDR2 SYGVKD. CDR3 length: 16 amino acids. The V end lost 1 base, the J end lost 1 base, and 10 bases lay between the germline ends. The CDR3 nucleotides are TGTGCCATCAGTGAGTTTTCAGGCCTGAACACCGGGGAGCTGTTTTTT. Residues: CAISEFSGLNTGELFF.

The CDR3 nucleotides are TGTGCCAGCAGCACCGACCCTCAGGGGTTACGGGGCTACACCTTC. This sequence encodes CASSTDPQGLRGYTF. The V call is TRBV4-2, the J call TRBJ1-2, with D possibly being TRBD1 (6 bases). The CDR3 extends over 15 amino acids. Trimming removed 5 bases at V and 8 bases at J, with 21 bases between. Looked up from germline, CDR1 is LGHNA and CDR2 is YNFKEQ.

This clone was seen a few times. The gene calls are TRBV12-3 or TRBV12-4 and TRBJ2-7; TRBD2 matches at 10 bases. The J segment lost 13 bases and the V segment lost 6 bases, leaving 12 bases of the junction unmatched. CDR3 length: 13 amino acids. CDR3 nucleotide sequence: TGTGCCAGCAGCCAAATGAGGACTAGCGGTGCTTACTTC. Amino acids: CASSQMRTSGAYF.

The chain uses TRBV4-3 and TRBJ2-7; TRBD1 agrees at 8 bases. V lost 4 bases to trimming and J lost 0 bases; unmatched junction nucleotides: 5. This CDR3 region has 15 residues. The V gene's germline CDR1 is LGHNA and CDR2 YSLEER. Here the CDR3 reads CASSRGQDSSYEQYF. CDR3 sequence (DNA): TGCGCCAGCAGCCGGGGACAGGATAGCTCCTACGAGCAGTACTTC.

This rearrangement joins TRBV2 to TRBJ1-2; the D is unclear. Trimming removed 8 bases at V and 4 bases at J, with 8 bases between. The CDR3 has 11 residues. CDR1 and CDR2 from the germline V gene are SNHLY and FYNNEI. This CDR3 reads CASGELYGYTF. The DNA for the CDR3 is TGTGCCAGCGGGGAGCTCTATGGCTACACCTTC.

The CDR3 region is CASSSPTGSDGPLHF. CDR3 DNA sequence: TGTGCCAGCAGTTCCCCGACAGGATCTGATGGACCCCTCCACTTT. The chain employs TRBV6-5 and TRBJ1-6, with D perhaps matching TRBD1 (6 bases). Trimming removed 4 bases at V and 12 bases at J, with 19 bases between. CDR3 length: 15 amino acids. From germline, CDR1 is MNHEY and CDR2 SVGAGI.

V is TRBV6-5 and J is TRBJ1-2, with 7 bases identical to TRBD1. With V trimmed by 0 bases and J by 4 bases, 2 bases remained unmatched. The germline V gene encodes CDR1 MNHEY and CDR2 SVGAGI. The length of the CDR3 is 14 residues. As DNA, the CDR3 is TGTGCCAGCAGTTACTCGGGACAGTTCTATGGCTACACCTTC. Translated, it gives CASSYSGQFYGYTF.